This T cell receptor (beta chain) was sequenced for a study of OX40 agonist ivuxolimab in advanced cancers. The table came from immunoSEQ multiplex PCR; TCRdb's copy has only in-frame clones and leaves some out. The sample shows some 74,000 clones, around 93% of them seen only once. The V gene's germline CDR1 is LNHDA and CDR2 SQIVND (reference sequence). The CDR3 covers 15 residues. V gave up 7 bases and J gave up 0 bases, with 12 bases separating them. This clone was observed a single time. The receptor's source is an adult with an advanced solid tumor such as melanoma, head and neck, liver or kidney cancer. The V gene is TRBV19, the J gene TRBJ2-2; D is undetermined. This specimen consisted of CD4+ or CD8+ T cells sorted from blood, obtained in a trial of the OX40 agonist ivuxolimab. Here the CDR3 DNA reads TGTGCCAGTACCCAGTGGGGATCGAACACCGGGGAGCTGTTTTTT. Amino acid sequence: CASTQWGSNTGELFF.